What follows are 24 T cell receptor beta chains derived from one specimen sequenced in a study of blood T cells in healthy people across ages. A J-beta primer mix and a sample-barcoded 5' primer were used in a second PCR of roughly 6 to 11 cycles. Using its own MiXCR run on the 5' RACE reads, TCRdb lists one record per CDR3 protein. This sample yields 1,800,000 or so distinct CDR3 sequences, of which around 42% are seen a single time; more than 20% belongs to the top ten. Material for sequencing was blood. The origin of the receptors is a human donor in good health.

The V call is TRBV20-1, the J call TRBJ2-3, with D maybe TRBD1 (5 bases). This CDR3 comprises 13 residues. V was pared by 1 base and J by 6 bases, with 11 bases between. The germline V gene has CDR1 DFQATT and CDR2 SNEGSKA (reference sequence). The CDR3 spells CSARVQGSDTQYF. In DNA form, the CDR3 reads TGCAGTGCTAGAGTGCAGGGTTCGGATACGCAGTATTTT.

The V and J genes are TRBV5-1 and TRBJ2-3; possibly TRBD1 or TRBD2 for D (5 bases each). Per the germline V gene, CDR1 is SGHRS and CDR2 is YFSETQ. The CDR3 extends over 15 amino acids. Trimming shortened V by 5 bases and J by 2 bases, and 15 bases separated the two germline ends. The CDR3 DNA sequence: TGCGCCAGCAGGGGGGACCCCCGTGCCACAGATACGCAGTATTTT. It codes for CASRGDPRATDTQYF.

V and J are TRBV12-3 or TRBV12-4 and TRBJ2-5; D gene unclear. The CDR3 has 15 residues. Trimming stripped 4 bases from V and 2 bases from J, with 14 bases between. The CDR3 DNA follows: TGTGCCAGCAGTTCAAGGGCAGTCCTACAAGAGACCCAGTACTTC. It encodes CASSSRAVLQETQYF.

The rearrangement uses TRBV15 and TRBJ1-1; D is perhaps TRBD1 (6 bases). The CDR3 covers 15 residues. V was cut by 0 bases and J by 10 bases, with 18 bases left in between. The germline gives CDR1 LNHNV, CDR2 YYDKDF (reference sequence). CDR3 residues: CATSRDWSGADGAFF. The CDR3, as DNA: TGTGCCACCAGCAGAGATTGGTCGGGGGCCGATGGAGCTTTCTTT.

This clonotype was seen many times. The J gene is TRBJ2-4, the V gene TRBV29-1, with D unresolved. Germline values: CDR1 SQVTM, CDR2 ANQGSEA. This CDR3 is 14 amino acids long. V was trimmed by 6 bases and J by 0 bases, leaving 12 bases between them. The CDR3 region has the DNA TGCAGCGTGACGGGCCGTCTAGCCAAAAACATTCAGTACTTC. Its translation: CSVTGRLAKNIQYF.

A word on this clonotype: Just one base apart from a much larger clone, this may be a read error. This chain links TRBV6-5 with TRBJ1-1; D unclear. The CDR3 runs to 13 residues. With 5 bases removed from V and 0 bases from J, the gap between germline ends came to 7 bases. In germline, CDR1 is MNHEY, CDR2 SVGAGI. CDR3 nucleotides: TGTGCCAGCAGTCACAGCCTGAACACTGAAGCTTTCTTT. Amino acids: CASSHSLNTEAFF.

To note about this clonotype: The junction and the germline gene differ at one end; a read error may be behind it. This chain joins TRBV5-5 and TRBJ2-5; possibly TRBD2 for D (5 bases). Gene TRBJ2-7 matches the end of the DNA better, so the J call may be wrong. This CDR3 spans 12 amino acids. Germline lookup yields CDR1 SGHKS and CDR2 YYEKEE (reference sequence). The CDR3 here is CAGSLGRYEQYF. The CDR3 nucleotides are TGTGCCGGCAGCTTGGGGAGATACGAGCAGTACTTC.

As DNA, the CDR3 is TGTGCCAGCAGCCAACGGGACTTTAGCTACACCTTC. Its protein is CASSQRDFSYTF. The gene calls are TRBV3-1 and TRBJ1-2, with D possibly being TRBD1 (5 bases). Trimming removed 2 bases from V and 9 bases from J, with 10 bases in between. CDR3 size: 12 residues. The germline CDR1 and CDR2 sequences are LGHDT and YNNKEL (reference sequence).

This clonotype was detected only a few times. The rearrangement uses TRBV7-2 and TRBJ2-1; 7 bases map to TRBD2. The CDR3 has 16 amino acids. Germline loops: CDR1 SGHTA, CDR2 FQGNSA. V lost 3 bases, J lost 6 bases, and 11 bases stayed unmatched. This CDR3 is CASSFRRGVIFNEQFF. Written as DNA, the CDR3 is TGTGCCAGCAGCTTCCGTCGGGGGGTAATTTTCAATGAGCAGTTCTTC.

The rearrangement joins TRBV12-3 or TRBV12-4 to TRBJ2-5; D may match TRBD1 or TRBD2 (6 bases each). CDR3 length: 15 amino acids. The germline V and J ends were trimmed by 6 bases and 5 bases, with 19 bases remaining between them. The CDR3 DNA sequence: TGTGCCAGCAGCCCTCAGGGGAGGAGTGGGGAGACCCAGTACTTC. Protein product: CASSPQGRSGETQYF.

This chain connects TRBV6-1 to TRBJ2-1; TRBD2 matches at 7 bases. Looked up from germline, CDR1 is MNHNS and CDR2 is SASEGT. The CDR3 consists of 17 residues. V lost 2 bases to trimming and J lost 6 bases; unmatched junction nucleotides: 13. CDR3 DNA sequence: TGTGCCAGCAGTGAATATCCAGTGGGCGGGGGTGTCAATGAGCAGTTCTTC. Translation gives CASSEYPVGGGVNEQFF.

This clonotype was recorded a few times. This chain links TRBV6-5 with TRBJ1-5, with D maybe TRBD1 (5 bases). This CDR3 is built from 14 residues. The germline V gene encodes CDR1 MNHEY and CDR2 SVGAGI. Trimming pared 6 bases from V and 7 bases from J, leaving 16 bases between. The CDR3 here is CASRPGTARQPQHF. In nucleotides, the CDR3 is TGTGCCAGCAGACCGGGGACGGCCAGGCAGCCCCAGCATTTT.

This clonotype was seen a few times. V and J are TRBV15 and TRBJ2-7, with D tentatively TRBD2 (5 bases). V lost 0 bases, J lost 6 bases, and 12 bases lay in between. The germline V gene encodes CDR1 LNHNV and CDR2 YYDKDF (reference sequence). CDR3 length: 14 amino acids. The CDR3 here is CATSRDFDEGEQYF. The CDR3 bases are TGTGCCACCAGCAGAGATTTCGACGAGGGCGAGCAGTACTTC.

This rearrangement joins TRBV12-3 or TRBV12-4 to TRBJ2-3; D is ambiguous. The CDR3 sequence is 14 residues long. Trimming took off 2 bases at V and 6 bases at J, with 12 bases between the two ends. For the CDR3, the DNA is TGTGCCAGCAGTTTAACGTCCCAGGCGGATACGCAGTATTTT. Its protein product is CASSLTSQADTQYF.

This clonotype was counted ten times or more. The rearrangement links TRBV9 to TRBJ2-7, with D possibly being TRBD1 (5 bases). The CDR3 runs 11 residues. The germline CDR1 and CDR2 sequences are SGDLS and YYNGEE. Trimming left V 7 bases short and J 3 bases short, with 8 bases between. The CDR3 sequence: CASGDSYEQYF. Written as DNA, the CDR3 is TGTGCCAGCGGCGACAGCTACGAGCAGTACTTC.

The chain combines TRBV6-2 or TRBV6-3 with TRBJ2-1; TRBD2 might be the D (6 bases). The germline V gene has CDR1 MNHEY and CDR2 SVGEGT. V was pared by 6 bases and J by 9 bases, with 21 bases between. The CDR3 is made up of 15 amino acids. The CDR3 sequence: CASRRLVGHEGEQFF. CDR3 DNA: TGTGCCAGCAGACGACTAGTCGGTCATGAGGGTGAGCAGTTCTTC.

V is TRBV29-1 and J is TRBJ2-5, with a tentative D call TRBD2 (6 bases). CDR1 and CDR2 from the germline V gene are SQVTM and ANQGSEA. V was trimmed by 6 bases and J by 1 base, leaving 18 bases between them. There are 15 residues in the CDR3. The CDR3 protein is CSVSRLVPPQETQYF. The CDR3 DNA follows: TGCAGCGTCTCTCGACTAGTCCCTCCCCAAGAGACCCAGTACTTC.

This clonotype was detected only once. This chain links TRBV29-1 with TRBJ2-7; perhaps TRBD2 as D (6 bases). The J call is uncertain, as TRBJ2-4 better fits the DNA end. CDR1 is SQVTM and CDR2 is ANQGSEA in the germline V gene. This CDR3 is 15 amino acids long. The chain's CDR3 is CSVGGSAGRPHIQYF. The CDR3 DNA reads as TGCAGCGTTGGAGGCTCGGCAGGGAGGCCTCACATTCAGTACTTC.

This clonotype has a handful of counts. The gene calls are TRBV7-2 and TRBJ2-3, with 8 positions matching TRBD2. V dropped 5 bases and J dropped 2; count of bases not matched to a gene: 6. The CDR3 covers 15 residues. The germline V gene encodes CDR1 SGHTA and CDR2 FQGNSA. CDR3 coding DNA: TGTGCCAGCAGCCGATTAGCGGGGATCACAGATACGCAGTATTTT. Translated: CASSRLAGITDTQYF.

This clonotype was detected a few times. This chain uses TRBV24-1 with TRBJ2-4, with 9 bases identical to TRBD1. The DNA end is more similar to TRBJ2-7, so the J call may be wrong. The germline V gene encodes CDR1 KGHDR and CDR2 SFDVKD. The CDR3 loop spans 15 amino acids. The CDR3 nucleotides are TGTGCCACCAGTGATGGACAGGGGTACGGGAACGAGCAGTACTTC. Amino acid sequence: CATSDGQGYGNEQYF.

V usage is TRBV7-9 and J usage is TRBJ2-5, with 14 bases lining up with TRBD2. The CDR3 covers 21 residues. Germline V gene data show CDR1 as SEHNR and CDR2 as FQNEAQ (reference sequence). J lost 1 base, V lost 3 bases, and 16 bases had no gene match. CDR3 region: CASSFAYMTSGGGDVQETQYF. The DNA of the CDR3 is TGTGCCAGCAGCTTCGCTTATATGACTAGCGGGGGGGGCGACGTCCAAGAGACCCAGTACTTC.

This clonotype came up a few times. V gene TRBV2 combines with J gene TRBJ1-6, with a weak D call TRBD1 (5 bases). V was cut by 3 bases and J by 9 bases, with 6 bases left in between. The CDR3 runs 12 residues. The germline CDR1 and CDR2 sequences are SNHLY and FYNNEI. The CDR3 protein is CASSDGGSPLHF. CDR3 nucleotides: TGTGCCAGCAGTGACGGGGGTTCACCCCTCCACTTT.

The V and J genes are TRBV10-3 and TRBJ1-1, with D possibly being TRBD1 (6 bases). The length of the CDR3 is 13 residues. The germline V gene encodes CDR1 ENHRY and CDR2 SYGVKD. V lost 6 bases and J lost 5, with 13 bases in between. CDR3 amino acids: CAISSTGLTEAFF. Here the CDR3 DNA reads TGTGCCATCAGCTCTACAGGGCTTACTGAAGCTTTCTTT.

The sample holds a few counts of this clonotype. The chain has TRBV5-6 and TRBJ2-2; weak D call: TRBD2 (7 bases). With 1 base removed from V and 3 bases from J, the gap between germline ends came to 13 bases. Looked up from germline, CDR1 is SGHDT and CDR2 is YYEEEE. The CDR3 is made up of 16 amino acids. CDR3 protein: CASSLTGSGDTGELFF. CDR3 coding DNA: TGTGCCAGCAGCTTGACAGGGAGCGGGGACACCGGGGAGCTGTTTTTT.